Listed below are T cell receptor beta chains from one sample, sequenced in a study of T cell repertoires in cytomegalovirus infection. The antigens these receptors bind are not known. TCRdb passed the reads through MiXCR, listing each CDR3 protein once. Altogether around 430,000 distinct CDR3 sequences are present, 42% being singletons, with the ten largest covering roughly two fifths. Specimen: cultured PBMCs, collected from culture after CMV antigen stimulation. These receptors were taken from a human donor in good health (CMV status not recorded). Some clones in this sample may be carry-over from other donors' samples. Both conserved end residues are part of each CDR3. The D gene is left open where the match is weak. Size values are once, few and many counts, or a class for expanded clones, and some rows have none.

d_call,clone_size,cdr3_length,j_call,v_call,cdr3_aa,cdr3_nt
TRBD1,NA,20,TRBJ1-3,TRBV3-1,CASSRVRALGTGGSGNTIYF,TGTGCCAGCAGCCGGGTGAGAGCCTTAGGAACAGGGGGCTCTGGAAACACCATATATTTT
TRBD2,NA,18,TRBJ2-5,TRBV7-2,CASSLAPSGGPGGETQYF,TGTGCCAGCAGCTTAGCCCCTAGCGGGGGGCCGGGGGGAGAGACCCAGTACTTC
NA,NA,16,TRBJ2-3,TRBV28,CASSPGTIQDTYTQYF,TGTGCCAGCAGTCCAGGGACCATACAAGATACCTATACGCAGTATTTT
TRBD1,few,17,TRBJ1-3,TRBV7-2,CASSGHRGRLSGNTIYF,TGTGCCAGCAGCGGTCACAGGGGTAGGCTCTCTGGAAACACCATATATTTT
TRBD1,NA,14,TRBJ1-5,TRBV20-1,CSARDGGGDQPQHF,TGCAGTGCTAGAGATGGAGGGGGCGATCAGCCCCAGCATTTT
NA,NA,14,TRBJ2-2,TRBV19,CASSIAGNTGELFF,TGTGCCAGTAGTATCGCGGGGAACACCGGGGAGCTGTTTTTT
NA,NA,13,TRBJ2-1,TRBV12-3/TRBV12-4,CASSFAGPSEQFF,TGTGCCAGCAGTTTCGCAGGTCCGAGTGAGCAGTTCTTC
NA,NA,14,TRBJ2-7,TRBV6-1,CASTDPYFSFVQYF,TGTGCCAGCACCGACCCGTACTTTTCCTTCGTGCAGTACTTC
TRBD2,NA,16,TRBJ2-2,TRBV6-2/TRBV6-3,CASSTRLAWDTGELFF,TGTGCCAGCAGTACCCGACTAGCTTGGGACACCGGGGAGCTGTTTTTT
TRBD2,NA,19,TRBJ2-2,TRBV7-2,CASSSRLGLAGEGTGELFF,TGTGCCAGCAGCTCCCGATTGGGGCTAGCGGGAGAGGGCACCGGGGAGCTGTTTTTT
TRBD1,NA,15,TRBJ2-3,TRBV6-6,CASTRSGTGTDTQYF,TGTGCCAGCACCAGATCCGGGACAGGGACAGATACGCAGTATTTT